The clone carrying this T cell receptor (beta chain) has a handful of counts. The sample belongs to a study of early T cells in non-severe SARS-CoV-2 infection. MiXCR, run by TCRdb on the 5' RACE reads, gives a single entry per CDR3 protein. This sample has about 77,000 distinct CDR3 sequences; less than 20% occur once, and the top ten carry roughly 2.7%. The TCR comes from an adult who was a healthcare worker with PCR-confirmed SARS-CoV-2 infection or an uninfected control (not recorded which). Material for sequencing was whole blood.

CDR3 sequence reads: CASTQRAGGDYGYTF. The CDR3 nucleotides are TGTGCCAGCACCCAGCGGGCTGGGGGCGACTATGGCTACACCTTC. The chain joins TRBV7-2 to TRBJ1-2; D is possibly TRBD1 (6 bases). The CDR3 sequence is 15 residues long. Looked up from germline, CDR1 is SGHTA and CDR2 is FQGNSA. V gave up 7 bases and J gave up 3 bases, with 18 bases separating them.